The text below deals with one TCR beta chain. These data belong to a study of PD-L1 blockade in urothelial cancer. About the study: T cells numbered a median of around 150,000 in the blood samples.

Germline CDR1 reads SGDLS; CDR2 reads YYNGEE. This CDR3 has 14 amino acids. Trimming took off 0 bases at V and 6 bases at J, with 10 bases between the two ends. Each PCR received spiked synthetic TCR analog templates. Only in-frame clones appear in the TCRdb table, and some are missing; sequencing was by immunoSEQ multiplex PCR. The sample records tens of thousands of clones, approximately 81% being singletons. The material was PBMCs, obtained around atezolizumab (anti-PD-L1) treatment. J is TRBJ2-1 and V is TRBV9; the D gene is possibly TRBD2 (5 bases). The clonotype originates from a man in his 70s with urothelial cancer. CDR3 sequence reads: CASSVGATSNEQFF. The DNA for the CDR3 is TGTGCCAGCAGCGTAGGGGCAACTAGCAATGAGCAGTTCTTC.